A selection of T cell receptor beta chains follows, all from one sample in a study of monozygotic twins with cystic fibrosis. Repertoires were generated with immunoSEQ multiplex PCR, while TCRdb's copy carries only in-frame clones and drops some. The data hold approximately 32,000 clones, with 96% observed a single time. The sequenced material came from blood. The receptors here all came from a girl between 2 and 10 years old with cystic fibrosis. CDR3s include the opening cysteine and the closing phenylalanine or tryptophan. The D gene is left open where the match is weak. Expanded clones are given a class, and other clones once, few, many or no size at all.

j_call | d_call | clone_size | v_call | cdr3_aa | cdr3_nt
TRBJ1-1 | NA | NA | TRBV30 | CAWEGRANTEAFF | TGTGCCTGGGAGGGCAGGGCGAACACTGAAGCTTTCTTT
TRBJ1-6 | TRBD1 | NA | TRBV30 | CALEGAPNSPLHF | TGTGCCTTGGAGGGGGCCCCTAATTCACCCCTCCACTTT
TRBJ1-1 | NA | NA | TRBV5-1 | CASSDQRAEAFF | TGCGCCAGCAGCGATCAAAGGGCTGAAGCTTTCTTT
TRBJ2-7 | TRBD2 | NA | TRBV28 | CASSFRLANYEQYF | TGTGCCAGCAGTTTCCGACTAGCGAACTACGAGCAGTACTTC
TRBJ1-2 | TRBD1 | NA | TRBV7-9 | CASSLKGQGADGYTF | TGTGCCAGCAGCTTAAAAGGGCAGGGGGCTGATGGCTACACCTTC
TRBJ1-5 | TRBD1 | NA | TRBV15 | CATSGAGQAGPQHF | TGTGCCACCAGCGGTGCGGGACAGGCAGGACCCCAGCATTTT
TRBJ2-6 | NA | NA | TRBV6-5 | CASSIGSGANVLTF | TGTGCCAGCAGTATAGGCTCTGGGGCCAACGTCCTGACTTTC
TRBJ2-7 | TRBD1 | NA | TRBV5-1 | CASSLSTGGFIYEQYF | TGCGCCAGCAGCTTGTCGACAGGGGGGTTTATCTACGAGCAGTACTTC
TRBJ2-1 | NA | NA | TRBV5-1 | CASSLIGSNEQFF | TGCGCCAGCAGCTTGATTGGGAGCAATGAGCAGTTCTTC
TRBJ1-1 | NA | NA | TRBV6-6 | CASSPGRTTEAFF | TGTGCCAGCAGTCCGGGACGGACGACTGAAGCTTTCTTT
TRBJ1-2 | NA | NA | TRBV5-1 | CASSLTYGDRNGYTF | TGCGCCAGCAGCTTGACGTACGGGGATAGGAATGGCTACACCTTC
TRBJ1-1 | NA | NA | TRBV19 | CASSWGRTEAFF | TGTGCCAGTAGTTGGGGAAGGACTGAAGCTTTCTTT
TRBJ2-5 | NA | NA | TRBV5-1 | CASSLYREETQYF | TGCGCCAGCAGCTTGTACAGAGAAGAGACCCAGTACTTC
TRBJ2-1 | TRBD2 | NA | TRBV18 | CASSPPRTSGPNEQFF | TGTGCCAGCTCACCTCCCCGGACTAGCGGCCCCAATGAGCAGTTCTTC
TRBJ1-1 | TRBD1 | NA | TRBV19 | CASSRLPDRSQNTEAFF | TGTGCCAGTAGTAGGTTGCCGGACAGGTCACAGAACACTGAAGCTTTCTTT
TRBJ2-1 | NA | NA | TRBV5-5 | CASSIRVFEQFF | TGTGCCAGCAGCATCAGGGTTTTTGAGCAGTTCTTC
TRBJ2-1 | NA | NA | TRBV28 | CASSLWTGAHNEQFF | TGTGCCAGCAGTTTATGGACGGGAGCCCACAATGAGCAGTTCTTC
TRBJ2-3 | NA | NA | TRBV5-1 | CASSFIQGGGEDTQYF | TGCGCCAGCAGCTTCATACAGGGAGGGGGTGAGGATACGCAGTATTTT
TRBJ2-7 | TRBD2 | NA | TRBV4-1 | CASSPSATSGYEQYF | TGCGCCAGCAGCCCTTCGGCGACTAGCGGATACGAGCAGTACTTC
TRBJ2-7 | NA | NA | TRBV19 | CASSIQHTPYEQYF | TGTGCCAGTAGTATCCAGCATACACCCTACGAGCAGTACTTC
TRBJ2-7 | TRBD1 | NA | TRBV28 | CASYSQGAGEQYF | TGTGCCAGCTATTCACAGGGGGCTGGTGAGCAGTACTTC
TRBJ2-2 | NA | NA | TRBV6-4 | CASREKGLTTGELFF | TGTGCCAGCAGGGAAAAGGGCCTTACCACCGGGGAGCTGTTTTTT
TRBJ1-1 | TRBD1 | NA | TRBV5-1 | CASSFTDRANEAFF | TGCGCCAGCAGCTTTACAGACAGGGCGAATGAAGCTTTCTTT
TRBJ1-2 | NA | NA | TRBV7-9 | CASSRTEANYGYTF | TGTGCCAGCAGCCGGACAGAAGCTAACTATGGCTACACCTTC
TRBJ2-1 | TRBD2 | NA | TRBV19 | CASHPGGYSYNEQFF | TGTGCCAGTCACCCCGGGGGGTACTCCTACAATGAGCAGTTCTTC
TRBJ2-5 | NA | NA | TRBV30 | CAWRGATKDRLYF | TGTGCCTGGAGGGGGGCAACCAAGGACAGATTATACTTC
TRBJ1-1 | NA | NA | TRBV28 | CASSLKTEAFF | TGTGCCAGCAGTTTAAAGACTGAAGCTTTCTTT
TRBJ2-1 | NA | NA | TRBV27 | CASSPLSGSIVHEQFF | TGTGCCAGCAGTCCCCTTTCCGGGAGTATTGTTCATGAGCAGTTCTTC
TRBJ2-7 | TRBD1 | NA | TRBV11-1 | CASSLPGQGLHEQYF | TGTGCCAGCAGCTTGCCGGGACAGGGGCTCCACGAGCAGTACTTC
TRBJ1-1 | NA | NA | TRBV5-6 | CASSYTVNTEAFF | TGTGCCAGCAGCTACACAGTGAACACTGAAGCTTTCTTT
TRBJ2-7 | TRBD1 | NA | TRBV14 | CASSQDTPGTGGSYEQYF | TGTGCCAGCAGCCAAGATACACCCGGGACAGGGGGCTCCTACGAGCAGTACTTC
TRBJ2-1 | NA | NA | TRBV7-9 | CASSSGRVQGYEQFF | TGTGCCAGCAGCTCAGGCAGGGTGCAAGGGTATGAGCAGTTCTTC
TRBJ1-1 | NA | NA | TRBV6-5 | CASSYGAGSNTEAFF | TGTGCCAGCAGTTACGGGGCGGGAAGTAACACTGAAGCTTTCTTT
TRBJ2-2 | NA | NA | TRBV9 | CASSAYPRGYTGELFF | TGTGCCAGCAGCGCTTACCCCAGGGGTTACACCGGGGAGCTGTTTTTT
TRBJ2-7 | NA | NA | TRBV30 | CAWSVSLDYEQYF | TGTGCCTGGAGTGTAAGCCTAGACTACGAGCAGTACTTC
TRBJ1-3 | TRBD1 | once | TRBV30 | CAWSSRDRGDTIYF | TGTGCCTGGAGTTCGAGGGACAGGGGGGACACCATATATTTT